What follows are 24 T cell receptor beta chains derived from one specimen sequenced in a study of T cells in women clearing cervical HPV infection. Repertoires were generated with immunoSEQ multiplex PCR, while TCRdb's copy carries only in-frame clones and drops some. The clone table shows fewer than 30,000 clones, with the ten largest holding roughly 6.6%. Sequenced: blood buffy coat. The origin of the receptors is a woman between 18 and 70 years old with a cervical HPV16 infection that either progressed to CIN3+ or cleared (not recorded which).

Concerning this clone itself: The read ends 3 residues before the CDR3 terminus; that terminus is restored from the germline J gene. The rearrangement joins TRBV6-1 to TRBJ2-7; D gene unclear. The CDR3 runs to 13 residues. Germline V CDR1 and CDR2: MNHNS, SASEGT. Trimming shortened V by 4 bases and J by 3 bases, and 10 bases separated the two germline ends. The part of the CDR3 DNA that was read is TGTGCCAGCAGTGTTCAAAACTACTACGAG. Residues: CASSVQNYYE. The CDR3 in full is CASSVQNYYEQYF.

On this clone itself: The read falls 3 residues short of the CDR3 end, and the missing part is taken from the germline J gene. The genes are TRBV5-1 and TRBJ1-6; 7 nucleotides line up with TRBD1. The trim removed 0 bases at V and 9 bases at J, leaving 6 bases unmatched. CDR1 and CDR2 from the germline V gene are SGHRS and YFSETQ. This CDR3 has 15 amino acids. CDR3 DNA (partial): TGCGCCAGCAGCTTGGCGGGACAGACACTTTCACCC. This codes for CASSLAGQTLSP. Given in full, the CDR3 is CASSLAGQTLSPLHF.

About this clone: Coverage ceases 3 residues before the CDR3 finishes, and the germline J gene fills in the end. The V and J genes are TRBV5-1 and TRBJ2-3; D perhaps matches TRBD2 (6 bases). Germline loops: CDR1 SGHRS, CDR2 YFSETQ. The CDR3 is 15 residues long. The CDR3 sequence: CASSILDHRGETQYF. The DNA read from the CDR3 is TGCGCCAGCAGCATTCTGGACCATCGCGGGGAGACG. The variable domain in full, completed from reference TRBV5-1 and TRBJ2-3, reads KAGVTQTPRYLIKTRGQQVTLSCSPISGHRSVSWYQQTPGQGLQFLFEYFSETQRNKGNFPGRFSGRQFSNSRSEMNVSTLELGDSALYLCASSILDHRGETQYFGPGTRLTVL.

About this clone: The read ends 3 residues before the CDR3 terminus; that terminus is restored from the germline J gene. The chain employs TRBV29-1 and TRBJ2-4; the D gene is possibly TRBD2 (6 bases). CDR3 length equals 13 residues. Germline loops: CDR1 SQVTM, CDR2 ANQGSEA. The CDR3 DNA, read in part, is TGCAGCGTTGTATTCGGGGGTCAAGAGACT. Residues: CSVVFGGQET. From start to end, the CDR3 is CSVVFGGQETQYF. The whole variable domain, filled in from reference TRBV29-1 and TRBJ2-4, reads SAVISQKPSRDICQRGTSLTIQCQVDSQVTMMFWYRQQPGQSLTLIATANQGSEATYESGFVIDKFPISRPNLTFSTLTVSNMSPEDSSIYLCSVVFGGQETQYFGAGTRLSVL.

As for this clone: The sequenced fragment ends 3 residues before the CDR3 boundary, so the rest is inferred from the germline J gene. This chain connects TRBV18 to TRBJ1-1; 10 nucleotides match TRBD1. Per germline, CDR1 KGHSH and CDR2 LQKENI. Trimming removed 5 bases from V and 3 bases from J; junction bases left unmatched: 3. The CDR3 length is 14 residues. The CDR3 spells CASSRTGGYTEAFF. CDR3 DNA, as far as it was read: TGTGCCAGCTCAAGGACAGGGGGATACACTGAA.

Turning to this clone: The observed sequence ends 3 residues before the CDR3 terminus, with the missing tail filled in from the germline J gene. V and J are TRBV12-5 and TRBJ1-5; the match to TRBD1 covers 11 bases. The CDR3 loop spans 16 amino acids. Germline CDR1 LGHNT, CDR2 FRNRAP. The J segment lost 1 base and the V segment lost 6 bases, leaving 5 bases of the junction unmatched. CDR3: CASGGQGEDSNQPQHF. The covered CDR3 bases are TGTGCTAGTGGGGGACAGGGGGAGGACAGCAATCAGCCC.

As regards this clone: The CDR3 extends 3 residues past the end of the read, so its final part is completed from the germline J gene. The rearrangement links TRBV2 to TRBJ1-3; D call uncertain. V lost 1 base to trimming and J lost 4 bases, with 11 bases between them. The V gene's germline CDR1 is SNHLY and CDR2 FYNNEI. The CDR3 totals 15 residues. The part of the CDR3 DNA that was read is TGTGCCAGCAGTGAAGTGGTCTCCAGGGGAAACACC. Encoded protein: CASSEVVSRGNT. Given in full, the CDR3 is CASSEVVSRGNTIYF.

As for this clone: The read ends 3 residues early relative to the CDR3; the germline J gene fills the gap. This chain joins TRBV30 and TRBJ2-3; possibly TRBD1 for D (6 bases). V lost 0 bases to trimming and J lost 2 bases, with 9 bases between them. Germline V gene data show CDR1 as GTSNPN and CDR2 as SVGIG (reference sequence). This CDR3 has 14 residues. CDR3 residues: CAWSVQGSTDTQYF. The part of the CDR3 DNA that was read is TGTGCCTGGAGTGTACAGGGTTCCACAGATACG.

In regard to this clone: The sequence runs out 3 residues before the end of the CDR3; the remainder is reconstructed from the germline J gene. The chain uses TRBV19 and TRBJ1-4, with 7 bases lining up with TRBD1. With V trimmed by 5 bases and J by 8 bases, 8 bases remained unmatched. CDR3 length: 14 amino acids. Germline values: CDR1 LNHDA, CDR2 SQIVND (reference sequence). CDR3 bases read: TGTGCCAGTAGTCTCGGGACAGCGCCAGAAAAA. Residues: CASSLGTAPEK. The whole CDR3 sequence is CASSLGTAPEKLFF. Complete variable domain (other parts from reference TRBV19 and TRBJ1-4): DGGITQSPKYLFRKEGQNVTLSCEQNLNHDAMYWYRQDPGQGLRLIYYSQIVNDFQKGDIAEGYSVSREKKESFPLTVTSAQKNPTAFYLCASSLGTAPEKLFFGSGTQLSVL.

A note on this clone: The read gets to within 3 residues of the CDR3 end, and the germline J gene fills in the rest. V and J are TRBV11-2 and TRBJ2-7, with D possibly matching TRBD1 (5 bases). Per the germline V gene, CDR1 is SGHAT and CDR2 is FQNNGV. The CDR3 consists of 13 residues. V was clipped by 4 bases and J by 3 bases, with 10 bases between them. Here the CDR3 reads CASSSYRYYEQYF. CDR3 DNA, as far as it was read: TGTGCCAGCAGCTCCTACAGGTACTACGAG.

In the case of this clone: The sequenced fragment ends 3 residues before the CDR3 boundary, so the rest is inferred from the germline J gene. The chain couples TRBV19 to TRBJ2-2; 8 bases are a match to TRBD1. CDR1 LNHDA and CDR2 SQIVND come from the germline V gene (reference sequence). This CDR3 contains 15 residues. V dropped 3 bases and J dropped 4; count of bases not matched to a gene: 4. The CDR3 is CASSIGQGLTGELFF. CDR3 DNA, as far as it was read: TGTGCCAGTAGTATTGGACAGGGCCTCACCGGGGAG.

Comment on this clone: The read terminates 3 residues ahead of where the CDR3 ends, so the germline J gene completes it. The gene calls are TRBV7-8 and TRBJ2-4; D might be TRBD1 (6 bases). The CDR3 runs to 18 residues. Germline CDR1 and CDR2: SGHVS and FQNEAQ. V was cut by 5 bases and J by 4 bases, with 24 bases left in between. This CDR3 reads CASSQTHRDISWKNIQYF. Partial CDR3 DNA: TGTGCCAGCAGCCAGACCCACAGGGATATATCCTGGAAAAACATT.

With respect to this clone: The CDR3 extends 3 residues past the end of the read, so its final part is completed from the germline J gene. This chain links TRBV18 with TRBJ1-1, with TRBD1 identical over 9 bases. The CDR3 has 14 amino acids. The V gene's germline CDR1 is KGHSH and CDR2 LQKENI. The covered CDR3 bases are TGTGCCAGCTCACAGGGACAGGGACGTTCGGAA. It is translated as CASSQGQGRSE. The complete CDR3 sequence is CASSQGQGRSEAFF. Combining the CDR3 with reference TRBV18 and TRBJ1-1 gives the whole variable domain NAGVMQNPRHLVRRRGQEARLRCSPMKGHSHVYWYRQLPEEGLKFMVYLQKENIIDESGMPKERFSAEFPKEGPSILRIQQVVRGDSAAYFCASSQGQGRSEAFFGQGTRLTVV.

With regard to this clone: The missing CDR3 end, 3 residues past where the read stops, is filled in from the germline J gene. V and J are TRBV30 and TRBJ2-7; D is possibly TRBD1 (6 bases). Deletions cut 3 bases from V and 4 bases from J, with 7 bases between. Germline CDR1 and CDR2: GTSNPN and SVGIG (reference sequence). The CDR3 totals 11 residues. The chain's CDR3 is CAWRQGYEQYF. The CDR3 DNA, read in part, is TGTGCCTGGAGGCAGGGGTACGAG. Variable domain in full (rest from reference TRBV30 and TRBJ2-7): SQTIHQWPATLVQPVGSPLSLECTVEGTSNPNLYWYRQAAGRGLQLLFYSVGIGQISSEVPQNLSASRPQDRQFILSSKKLLLSDSGFYLCAWRQGYEQYFGPGTRLTVT.

On this clone: Read coverage stops 3 residues before the CDR3 terminus; the germline J gene supplies the remainder. This sequence joins TRBV18 and TRBJ2-6, with 11 positions matching TRBD2. This CDR3 region has 21 residues. Germline CDR1 and CDR2: KGHSH and LQKENI. V lost 6 bases to trimming and J lost 3 bases; unmatched junction nucleotides: 19. The CDR3 loop is CASSLGRPRLAGGNGANVLTF. CDR3 DNA, as far as it was read: TGTGCCAGCTCTCTCGGACGGCCCCGGCTAGCGGGAGGCAATGGGGCCAACGTC.

With respect to this clone: The read stops 3 residues short of the end of the CDR3; the missing end is completed from the germline J gene. The chain is built from TRBV7-6 and TRBJ2-1; 9 nucleotides agree with TRBD1. The trim removed 2 bases at V and 4 bases at J, leaving 3 bases unmatched. Germline V lookup: CDR1 SGHVS, CDR2 FNYEAQ. The CDR3 has 15 amino acids. CDR3 residues: CASSLSTGGYNEQFF. The CDR3 bases that were read are TGTGCCAGCAGCTTATCGACAGGGGGATACAATGAG.

About this clone: Sequencing ends 3 residues short of the CDR3 end; the germline J gene provides the rest. This chain joins TRBV18 and TRBJ2-6; 10 positions agree with TRBD1. CDR3 size: 18 residues. V lost 2 bases, J lost 0 bases, and 4 bases stayed unmatched. CDR1 is KGHSH, CDR2 LQKENI, per germline. The chain's CDR3 is CASSPATGGASGANVLTF. CDR3 DNA (partial): TGTGCCAGCTCACCAGCGACAGGGGGCGCCTCTGGGGCCAACGTC.

This CDR3 is CASSEQGQINTGELFF. The CDR3 bases that were read are TGTGCCAGCAGTGAACAGGGACAGATAAACACCGGGGAG. The V call is TRBV2, the J call TRBJ2-2, with 7 bases fitting TRBD1. The read gets to within 3 residues of the CDR3 end, and the germline J gene fills in the rest. The J segment lost 2 bases and the V segment lost 2 bases, leaving 5 bases of the junction unmatched. The germline CDR1 and CDR2 sequences are SNHLY and FYNNEI. The CDR3 has 16 residues.

Remarks on this clone: The CDR3 extends 3 residues past the end of the read, so its final part is completed from the germline J gene. The chain uses TRBV14 and TRBJ2-5; D remains unclear. Germline V lookup: CDR1 SGHDN, CDR2 FVKESK. The length of the CDR3 is 12 residues. V was shortened by 3 bases and J by 3 bases, with 5 bases between the two germline ends. CDR3 DNA (partial): TGTGCCAGCAGCCATATTAAAGAGACC. Amino acids: CASSHIKET. The CDR3 in full is CASSHIKETQYF.

On this clone itself: The read stops 3 residues short of the end of the CDR3; the missing end is completed from the germline J gene. The gene calls are TRBV7-3 and TRBJ2-7; 8 bases line up with TRBD1. The CDR3 totals 15 residues. Germline values: CDR1 SGHTA, CDR2 FQGTGA. Germline trimming cut 0 bases from V and 3 bases from J; bases unmatched to any gene: 4. The DNA read from the CDR3 is TGTGCCAGCAGCTTAACCGGGGACAGGTTCTACGAG. Residues: CASSLTGDRFYE. The complete CDR3 reads CASSLTGDRFYEQYF.

Comments on this clone: The DNA ends 3 residues before the CDR3 does, and the rest of the CDR3 is filled in from the germline J gene. J is TRBJ2-1 and V is TRBV10-3; maybe TRBD2 (5 bases). Per germline, CDR1 ENHRY and CDR2 SYGVKD. Deletions cut 8 bases from V and 5 bases from J, with 19 bases between. The length of the CDR3 is 15 residues. The DNA read from the CDR3 is TGTGCCATCGGAGGTCTTGCGGGTCAGGACAATGAG. It is translated as CAIGGLAGQDNE. The full CDR3 protein reads CAIGGLAGQDNEQFF.

As for this clone: The read is 3 residues too short to cover the CDR3 end, so that end is filled in from the germline J gene. The V call is TRBV20-1, the J call TRBJ1-4; tentatively, D is TRBD1 (5 bases). Germline CDR1 is DFQATT and CDR2 is SNEGSKA (reference sequence). This CDR3 has 16 amino acids. Partial CDR3 DNA: TGCAGTGCTAGAGATCAACGTAACTCTGGGGCCAACGTA. Translation: CSARDQRNSGANV. The CDR3, in full, reads CSARDQRNSGANVLFF.

Concerning this clone itself: The observed sequence ends 3 residues before the CDR3 terminus, with the missing tail filled in from the germline J gene. V and J are TRBV5-1 and TRBJ2-2; D not resolved. Germline CDR1 is SGHRS and CDR2 is YFSETQ. This CDR3 spans 12 amino acids. V lost 5 bases to trimming and J lost 5 bases, with 7 bases between them. Incomplete CDR3 DNA: TGCGCCAGCAGAATTCGTACCGGGGAG. Amino acid sequence: CASRIRTGE. The complete CDR3 sequence is CASRIRTGELFF.

Notes on this clone: The CDR3 is cut off 3 residues early in the read; its end comes from the germline J gene. The chain employs TRBV6-1 and TRBJ2-2; maybe TRBD1 (6 bases). This CDR3 is 13 amino acids long. Trimming removed 6 bases from V and 8 bases from J, with 13 bases in between. Germline loops: CDR1 MNHNS, CDR2 SASEGT. CDR3 amino acids: CASREQGAGELFF. The part of the CDR3 DNA that was read is TGTGCCAGCAGGGAACAGGGTGCGGGGGAG.